Below, one T cell receptor (beta chain) is given with its context. The target antigen is unknown. This entry belongs to a study of T cell responses to AZD1222 COVID-19 vaccine. Study summary: Second doses at about 4 or about 12 weeks were pooled.

Notes on the study in general: The number of AZD1222 recipients seropositive at baseline was only five to seven. Most donors were white British and more were female, and clonal diversity was possibly underestimated. Dominant CD4 TCR responses targeted spike regions 160-218 and 743-854.

CDR3 size: 13 residues. Trimming removed 6 bases from V and 7 bases from J, with 15 bases in between. CDR1 MGHDK and CDR2 SYGVNS come from the germline V gene. Repertoires were generated with immunoSEQ multiplex PCR, while TCRdb's copy carries only in-frame clones and drops some. The sample has 150,000 to 200,000 clones, about 90% seen once. The origin of this receptor is an adult in good health. The sequenced sample was peripheral blood, obtained on day 0 of AZD1222 vaccination. The chain is built from TRBV25-1 and TRBJ1-2; maybe TRBD1 (6 bases). The CDR3: CASSLVQGSGYTF. The DNA of the CDR3 is TGTGCCAGCAGCCTGGTACAGGGAAGTGGCTACACCTTC.